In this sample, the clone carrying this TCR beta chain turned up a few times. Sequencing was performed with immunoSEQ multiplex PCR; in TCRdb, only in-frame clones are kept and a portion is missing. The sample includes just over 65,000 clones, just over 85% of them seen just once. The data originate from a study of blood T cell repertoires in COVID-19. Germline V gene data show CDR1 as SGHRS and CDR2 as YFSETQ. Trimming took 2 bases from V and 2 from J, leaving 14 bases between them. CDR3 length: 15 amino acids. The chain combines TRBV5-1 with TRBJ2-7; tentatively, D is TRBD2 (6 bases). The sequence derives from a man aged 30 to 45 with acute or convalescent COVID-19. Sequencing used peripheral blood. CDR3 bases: TGCGCCAGCAGCTTCGGTAGCGGATACACCTACGAGCAGTACTTC. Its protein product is CASSFGSGYTYEQYF. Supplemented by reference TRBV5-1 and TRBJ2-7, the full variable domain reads KAGVTQTPRYLIKTRGQQVTLSCSPISGHRSVSWYQQTPGQGLQFLFEYFSETQRNKGNFPGRFSGRQFSNSRSEMNVSTLELGDSALYLCASSFGSGYTYEQYFGPGTRLTVT.